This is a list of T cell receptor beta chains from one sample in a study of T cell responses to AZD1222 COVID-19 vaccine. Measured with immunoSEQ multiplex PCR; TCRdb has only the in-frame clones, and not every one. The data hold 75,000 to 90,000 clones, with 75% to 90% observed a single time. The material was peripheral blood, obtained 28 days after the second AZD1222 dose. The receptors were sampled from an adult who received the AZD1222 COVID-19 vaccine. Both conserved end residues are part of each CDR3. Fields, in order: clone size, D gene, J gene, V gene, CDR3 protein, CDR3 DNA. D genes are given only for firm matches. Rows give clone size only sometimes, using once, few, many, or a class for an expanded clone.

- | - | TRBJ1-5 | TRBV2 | CASSDFLGDQPQHF | TGTGCCAGCAGTGATTTTCTCGGGGATCAGCCCCAGCATTTT
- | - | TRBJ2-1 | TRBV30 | CAWSVRRVSYNEQFF | TGTGCCTGGAGTGTAAGACGGGTCTCCTACAATGAGCAGTTCTTC
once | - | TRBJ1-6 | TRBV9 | CASSVTTGNSPLHF | TGTGCCAGCAGCGTAACAACAGGGAATTCACCCCTCCACTTT
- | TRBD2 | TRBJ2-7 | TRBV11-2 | CASSLSLAGSSYEQYF | TGTGCCAGCAGCTTGTCCCTAGCGGGGAGCTCCTACGAGCAGTACTTC
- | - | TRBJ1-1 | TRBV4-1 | CASSLNRDTEAFF | TGCGCCAGCAGCCTCAACAGGGACACTGAAGCTTTCTTT
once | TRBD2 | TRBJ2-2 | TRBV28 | CASSLWSAGENTGELFF | TGTGCCAGCAGTTTATGGTCAGCGGGGGAGAACACCGGGGAGCTGTTTTTT
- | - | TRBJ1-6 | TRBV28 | CASGNTANSYNSPLHF | TGTGCCAGCGGAAATACAGCAAACTCCTATAATTCACCCCTCCACTTT
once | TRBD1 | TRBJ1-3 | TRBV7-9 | CASSPSGQKLTGNTIYF | TGTGCCAGCAGCCCATCGGGACAGAAGCTTACTGGAAACACCATATATTTT
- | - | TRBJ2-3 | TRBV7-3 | CASSLRARTEGDTQYF | TGTGCCAGCAGCTTAAGGGCCCGGACGGAGGGGGATACGCAGTATTTT
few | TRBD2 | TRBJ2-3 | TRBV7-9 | CASSLGTSGRAADTQYF | TGTGCCAGCAGCTTGGGGACTAGCGGGAGGGCCGCGGATACGCAGTATTTT
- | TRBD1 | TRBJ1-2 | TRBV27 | CASSEQGAALNYGYTF | TGTGCCAGCAGTGAACAGGGGGCTGCTCTTAACTATGGCTACACCTTC
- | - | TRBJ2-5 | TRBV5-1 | CASSLRRQETQYF | TGCGCCAGCAGCTTGCGCAGGCAAGAGACCCAGTACTTC
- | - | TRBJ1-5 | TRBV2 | CASSEVQNSNQPQHF | TGTGCCAGCAGTGAAGTACAGAATAGCAATCAGCCCCAGCATTTT
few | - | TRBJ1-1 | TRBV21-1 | CASSKGGREGIKDTEAFF | TGTGCCAGCAGCAAAGGGGGCAGGGAGGGTATCAAGGACACTGAAGCTTTCTTT
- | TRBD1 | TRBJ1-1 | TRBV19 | CATRAGGTGLTEAFF | TGTGCCACCAGGGCGGGAGGGACAGGGCTCACTGAAGCTTTCTTT
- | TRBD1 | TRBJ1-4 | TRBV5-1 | CASSPQTGTDEKLFF | TGCGCCAGCAGCCCCCAGACAGGGACGGATGAAAAACTGTTTTTT
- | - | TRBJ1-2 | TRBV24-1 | CATSHRDYGYTF | TGTGCCACCAGTCACAGGGACTATGGCTACACCTTC
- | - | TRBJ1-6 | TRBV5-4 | CASSLERDSPLHF | TGTGCCAGCAGTCTCGAGAGGGATTCACCCCTCCACTTT
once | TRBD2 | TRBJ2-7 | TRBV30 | CAWGTGGRGREQYF | TGTGCCTGGGGCACGGGCGGGAGGGGACGCGAGCAGTACTTC
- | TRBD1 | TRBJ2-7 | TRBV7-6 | CASSFSTGVEQYF | TGTGCCAGCAGCTTTTCGACAGGGGTTGAGCAGTACTTC
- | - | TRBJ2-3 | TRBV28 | CASRTALGTDTQYF | TGTGCCAGCAGAACGGCTTTGGGCACAGATACGCAGTATTTT
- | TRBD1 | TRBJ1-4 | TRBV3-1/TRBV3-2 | CASSHRDRDEKLFF | TGTGCCAGCAGCCACCGGGACAGGGACGAAAAACTGTTTTTT
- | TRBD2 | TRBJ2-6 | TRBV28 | CASRELGGSGANVLTF | TGTGCCAGCAGAGAGCTGGGGGGGTCTGGGGCCAACGTCCTGACTTTC
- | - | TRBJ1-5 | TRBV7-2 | CASSLRAGKDNQPQHF | TGTGCCAGCAGCTTAAGGGCAGGGAAGGACAATCAGCCCCAGCATTTT
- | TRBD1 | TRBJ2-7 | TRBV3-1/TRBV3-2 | CASSQVGTGDEQYF | TGTGCCAGCAGCCAAGTAGGGACAGGGGACGAGCAGTACTTC
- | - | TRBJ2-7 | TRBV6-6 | CASSSSDSSSYEQYF | TGTGCCAGCAGTTCATCCGACAGCAGCTCCTACGAGCAGTACTTC
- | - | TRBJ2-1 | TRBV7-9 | CASSLRTGSFDEQFF | TGTGCCAGCAGCTTAAGAACGGGGAGCTTCGATGAGCAGTTCTTC
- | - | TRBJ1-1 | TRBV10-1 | CASRRVRTEAFF | TGCGCCAGCAGACGTGTACGCACTGAAGCTTTCTTT
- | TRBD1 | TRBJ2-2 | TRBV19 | CASSPEVGWTGRNTGELFF | TGTGCCAGTAGTCCCGAGGTGGGATGGACAGGGAGGAACACCGGGGAGCTGTTTTTT
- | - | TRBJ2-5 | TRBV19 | CASSIGGDQETQYF | TGTGCCAGTAGTATAGGGGGGGACCAAGAGACCCAGTACTTC
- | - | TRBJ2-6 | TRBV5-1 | CASSLDSSGANVLTF | TGCGCCAGCAGCTTGGACAGCTCTGGGGCCAACGTCCTGACTTTC
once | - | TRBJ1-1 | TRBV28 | CASSLGSLGAFF | TGTGCCAGCAGCCTGGGGTCGTTGGGAGCTTTCTTT
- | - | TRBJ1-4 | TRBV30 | CAWGRRAPKLFF | TGTGCCTGGGGGAGAAGGGCCCCAAAACTGTTTTTT
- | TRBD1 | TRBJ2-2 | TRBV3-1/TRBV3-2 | CASSGGRTGTTGELFF | TGTGCCAGCAGCGGGGGCCGGACAGGGACGACCGGGGAGCTGTTTTTT
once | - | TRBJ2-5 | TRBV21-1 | CASSPETQYF | TGTGCCAGCAGCCCGGAGACCCAGTACTTC
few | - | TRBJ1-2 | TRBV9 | CASSLEGLSNYGYTF | TGTGCCAGCAGCCTGGAGGGATTGAGTAACTATGGCTACACCTTC
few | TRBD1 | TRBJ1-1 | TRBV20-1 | CSASPSTGGNTEAFF | TGCAGTGCTAGTCCTTCGACAGGGGGAAACACTGAAGCTTTCTTT
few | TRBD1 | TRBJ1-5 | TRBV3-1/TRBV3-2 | CASSQPGQGNNQPQHF | TGTGCCAGCAGCCAACCGGGACAGGGAAACAATCAGCCCCAGCATTTT
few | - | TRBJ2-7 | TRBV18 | CASSKSLVGAEVKQYF | TGTGCCAGCTCAAAATCATTGGTAGGGGCCGAAGTGAAGCAGTACTTC
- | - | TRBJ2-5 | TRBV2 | CASSAVDSQETQYF | TGTGCCAGCAGTGCGGTGGATAGCCAAGAGACCCAGTACTTC
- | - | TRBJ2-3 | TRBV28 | CASSFRQGSTDTQYF | TGTGCCAGCAGTTTTCGGCAGGGGTCCACAGATACGCAGTATTTT
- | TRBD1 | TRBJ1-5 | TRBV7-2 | CASSSRDRGQPQHF | TGTGCCAGCAGCTCCCGGGACAGGGGTCAGCCCCAGCATTTT
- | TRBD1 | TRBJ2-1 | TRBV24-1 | CATSDPAGQGPYNEQFF | TGTGCCACCAGTGATCCAGCGGGACAGGGGCCCTACAATGAGCAGTTCTTC
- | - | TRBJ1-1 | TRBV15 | CATSRDLEGAEAFF | TGTGCCACCAGCAGAGACTTGGAGGGGGCTGAAGCTTTCTTT
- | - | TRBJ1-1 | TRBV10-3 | CAISDHDTEAFF | TGTGCCATCAGTGATCACGACACTGAAGCTTTCTTT
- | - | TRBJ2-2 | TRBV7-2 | CASSLVVGNTGELFF | TGTGCCAGCAGCTTAGTTGTGGGGAACACCGGGGAGCTGTTTTTT